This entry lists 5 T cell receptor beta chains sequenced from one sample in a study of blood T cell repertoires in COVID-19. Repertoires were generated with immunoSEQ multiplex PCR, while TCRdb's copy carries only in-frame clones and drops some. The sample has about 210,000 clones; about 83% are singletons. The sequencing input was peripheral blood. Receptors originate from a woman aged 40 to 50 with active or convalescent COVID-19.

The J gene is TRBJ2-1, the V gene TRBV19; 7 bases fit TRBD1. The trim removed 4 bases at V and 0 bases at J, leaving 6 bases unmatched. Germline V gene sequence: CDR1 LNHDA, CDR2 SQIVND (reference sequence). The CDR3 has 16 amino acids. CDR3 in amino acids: CASSSRQGSSYNEQFF. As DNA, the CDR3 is TGTGCCAGTAGTAGCCGACAGGGAAGCTCCTACAATGAGCAGTTCTTC.

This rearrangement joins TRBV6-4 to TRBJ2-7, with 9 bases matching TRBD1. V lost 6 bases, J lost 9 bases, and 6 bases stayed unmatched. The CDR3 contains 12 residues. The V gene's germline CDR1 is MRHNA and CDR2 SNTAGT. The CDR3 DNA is TGTGCCAGCAGGCTGGACAGGGGCGGGCAGTACTTC. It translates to CASRLDRGGQYF.

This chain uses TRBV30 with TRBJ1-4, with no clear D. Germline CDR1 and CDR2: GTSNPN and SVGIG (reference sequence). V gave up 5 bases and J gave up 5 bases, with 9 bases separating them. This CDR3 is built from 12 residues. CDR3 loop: CAWGLTNEKLFF. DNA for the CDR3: TGTGCCTGGGGACTAACGAATGAAAAACTGTTTTTT.

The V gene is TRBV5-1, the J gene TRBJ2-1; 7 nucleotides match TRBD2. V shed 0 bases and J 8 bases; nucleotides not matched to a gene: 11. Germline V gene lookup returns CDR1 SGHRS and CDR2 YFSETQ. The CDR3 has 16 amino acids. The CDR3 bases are TGCGCCAGCAGCTTGGGAAGGACCAGCGGGGTCGATGAGCAGTTCTTC. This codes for CASSLGRTSGVDEQFF. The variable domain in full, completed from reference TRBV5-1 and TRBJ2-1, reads KAGVTQTPRYLIKTRGQQVTLSCSPISGHRSVSWYQQTPGQGLQFLFEYFSETQRNKGNFPGRFSGRQFSNSRSEMNVSTLELGDSALYLCASSLGRTSGVDEQFFGPGTRLTVL.

CDR3 protein: CASSVGPRTGDEQYF. The CDR3 coding sequence is TGTGCCAGCAGCGTAGGTCCCCGCACCGGGGACGAGCAGTACTTC. The V call is TRBV9, the J call TRBJ2-7, with D possibly TRBD2 on 5 matching bases. This CDR3 spans 15 amino acids. Germline lookup yields CDR1 SGDLS and CDR2 YYNGEE. V lost 0 bases and J lost 5, with 15 bases in between.